This TCR beta chain was sequenced for a study of blood T cell repertoires in COVID-19. Turning to the study itself: Samples came from the United States, Italy and Spain, spanning acute and convalescent COVID-19.

Methods used by the authors: Reference gene primer amplification gave estimated nucleated cell counts. Repertoires were generated with immunoSEQ multiplex PCR, while TCRdb's copy carries only in-frame clones and drops some. That table gives V, J and clone size, and the DNA gave D and trimming. The sample includes over 300,000 clones, roughly 90% seen only once; the top ten take roughly 1.2%. CDR3 length: 13 amino acids. Per germline, CDR1 SGHNT and CDR2 YENEEA. Trimming left V 3 bases short and J 5 bases short, with 7 bases between. The TCR sequence derives from a man aged 35 to 55 with acute or convalescent COVID-19. Input material: peripheral blood. V is TRBV11-3 and J is TRBJ2-2; weak D call: TRBD2 (6 bases). CDR3 in amino acids: CASSLEGTGELFF. The CDR3 nucleotides read TGTGCCAGCAGCTTGGAGGGAACCGGGGAGCTGTTTTTT.